These 31 T cell receptor beta chains were sequenced from one sample in a study of T cells in Graves' hyperthyroidism and ophthalmopathy. Amplification targeted TCR beta CDR3 regions from RNA transcripts. An initial round of RT-PCR targeting the TCR CDR3 relied on the HTBI primer set. TCRdb re-called the multiplex PCR reads with MiXCR, one entry per CDR3 protein. The sample contains more than 350,000 distinct CDR3 sequences, more than 13% of which appear only once. Sequencing was performed on blood. These receptors originate from a woman in her twenties or thirties with Graves' hyperthyroidism.

This clonotype has only a few counts. This sequence joins TRBV14 and TRBJ2-3; 14 nucleotides match TRBD2. The CDR3 runs 17 residues. In germline, CDR1 is SGHDN, CDR2 FVKESK. Trimming at V came to 0 bases and at J to 4 bases, leaving 3 bases not matched to a gene. CDR3 bases: TGTGCCAGCAGCCAAGATCGACTAGCGGGAGGGCCAGATACGCAGTATTTT. The encoded protein is CASSQDRLAGGPDTQYF.

A word on this clonotype: Compared with germline, one end of the junction differs, possibly owing to a read error. The chain joins TRBV7-6 to TRBJ1-1; 7 positions match TRBD1. Germline loops: CDR1 SGHVS, CDR2 FNYEAQ. The CDR3 runs to 14 residues. The CDR3 DNA is TGTGCCAGCAGCATGGGACAGCATGACACTGAACCTTTCTTT. Its translation is CASSMGQHDTEPFF.

In regard to this clonotype: This sequence may be a read error, since a much larger clone differs from it by one base. This CDR3 is missing its conserved last phenylalanine or tryptophan, likely due to a read error. The chain recombines TRBV18 with TRBJ2-1; 11 bases fit TRBD2. Losses at the gene ends were 5 bases for V and 3 bases for J; bases not matched to a gene: 6. Per germline, CDR1 KGHSH and CDR2 LQKENI. The CDR3 sequence is 16 residues long. Here the CDR3 reads CASSTPGLADYNEQFL. For the CDR3, the DNA is TGTGCCAGCTCAACCCCGGGACTAGCGGACTACAATGAGCAGTTCCTC.

At least ten counts were recorded for this clonotype. The gene calls are TRBV6-1 and TRBJ2-5; maybe TRBD1 (5 bases). This CDR3 has 15 residues. Germline assignment: CDR1 MNHNS and CDR2 SASEGT. Deletions cut 1 base from V and 2 bases from J, with 11 bases between. This CDR3 is CASSEGGGSQETQYF. For the CDR3, the DNA is TGTGCCAGCAGTGAAGGGGGCGGTAGTCAAGAGACCCAGTACTTC.

This chain connects TRBV12-3 or TRBV12-4 to TRBJ2-5; possible D gene TRBD2, 7 bases. The CDR3 is 20 amino acids. Trimming pared 2 bases from V and 7 bases from J, leaving 32 bases between. In DNA, the CDR3 is TGTGCCAGCAGTTTAAGGGGGGGGGTGGCAGGGGCGAGCGGCCTCAGGACCCAGTACTTC. Residues: CASSLRGGVAGASGLRTQYF.

As regards this clonotype: One junction end does not reproduce the germline sequence, and a read error may be involved. The CDR3 DNA reads as TGCGCCAGCAGCCAAGATTGGGGGGACAGTCCCTGGGCTTTCTTT. Translating it yields CASSQDWGDSPWAFF. V usage is TRBV7-3 and J usage is TRBJ1-1, with 7 nucleotides matching TRBD1. CDR3 length: 15 residues. Germline CDR1 reads SGHTA; CDR2 reads FQGTGA.

Many counts were recorded for this clonotype. V and J are TRBV3-1 and TRBJ1-1; 8 bases align to TRBD1. The CDR3 is 15 residues long. J was trimmed by 3 bases and V by 0 bases; bases with no gene match: 3. The V gene's germline CDR1 is LGHDT and CDR2 YNNKEL (reference sequence). Here the CDR3 reads CASSQEIQGDTEAFF. In DNA, the CDR3 is TGTGCCAGCAGCCAAGAGATACAGGGGGACACTGAAGCTTTCTTT.

This clonotype was picked up a small number of times. The chain carries TRBV5-6 and TRBJ2-5; 7 bases align to TRBD1. Losses at the gene ends were 3 bases for V and 3 bases for J; bases not matched to a gene: 5. Germline V gene lookup returns CDR1 SGHDT and CDR2 YYEEEE. The CDR3 runs to 14 residues. CDR3 sequence (DNA): TGTGCCAGCAGCTCTGGGACAGTCGAAGAGACCCAGTACTTC. This encodes CASSSGTVEETQYF.

In its sample, this clonotype was seen many times. The chain employs TRBV7-9 and TRBJ1-1; 7 bases line up with TRBD1. CDR3 size: 14 residues. CDR1 and CDR2 from the germline V gene are SEHNR and FQNEAQ (reference sequence). Trimming cost V 5 bases and J 6 bases; bases outside gene matches: 9. The CDR3, as DNA: TGTGCCAGCAGCGGCACAGGGGATTTTGCTGAAGCTTTCTTT. Residues: CASSGTGDFAEAFF.

This clonotype was observed at least ten times. The chain uses TRBV6-1 and TRBJ2-1; TRBD1 agrees at 10 bases. Germline V gives CDR1 MNHNS, CDR2 SASEGT. V trimming: 6 bases; J trimming: 9 bases; junction bases outside the gene matches: 14. CDR3 size: 16 residues. CDR3 residues: CASRVLTGGLDTEQFF. In nucleotides, the CDR3 is TGTGCCAGCAGAGTACTGACAGGGGGCCTTGACACTGAGCAGTTCTTC.

This clonotype has at least ten counts. The J gene is TRBJ1-1, the V gene TRBV28; D is unclear. CDR1 is MDHEN, CDR2 SYDVKM, per germline. The CDR3 is 11 residues long. The V and J ends lost 3 bases and 10 bases respectively, with 9 bases between them. CDR3 nucleotide sequence: TGTGCCAGCAGTTTGAGTATGGGAGCTTTCTTT. Its protein product is CASSLSMGAFF.

This clonotype was recorded only once. The chain combines TRBV5-5 with TRBJ1-4; weak D call: TRBD1 (6 bases). The germline V and J ends were trimmed by 1 base and 4 bases, with 14 bases remaining between them. This CDR3 region has 16 residues. Per germline, CDR1 SGHKS and CDR2 YYEKEE (reference sequence). This chain's CDR3 is CASSLSRGGINEKLFF. The CDR3 DNA sequence: TGTGCCAGCAGCTTGTCTAGGGGGGGGATTAATGAAAAACTGTTTTTT.

J is TRBJ2-1 and V is TRBV12-3 or TRBV12-4; D not certain. CDR3 length: 12 amino acids. V gave up 6 bases and J gave up 6 bases, with 9 bases separating them. In DNA form, the CDR3 reads TGTGCCAGCAGACTCCTTACCAATGAGCAGTTCTTC. This codes for CASRLLTNEQFF.

There are a few counts of this clonotype. The rearrangement joins TRBV12-3 or TRBV12-4 to TRBJ1-2; D gene uncertain. This CDR3 is 13 amino acids long. V shed 7 bases and J shed 2 bases, with 11 bases lying between them. The CDR3 loop is CASTSAGNYGYTF. Written as DNA, the CDR3 is TGTGCCAGCACCTCAGCGGGGAACTATGGCTACACCTTC.

This clonotype was detected ten times or more. The chain has TRBV20-1 and TRBJ2-3, with a possible D match to TRBD1 (5 bases). Germline V gene sequence: CDR1 DFQATT, CDR2 SNEGSKA (reference sequence). The V end lost 3 bases, the J end lost 9 bases, and 22 bases lay between the germline ends. CDR3 length equals 15 residues. For the CDR3, the DNA is TGCAGTGCTAGGACGGACGGAACCCACAGACAGACGCAGTATTTT. Amino acids: CSARTDGTHRQTQYF.

Many counts were recorded for this clonotype. The chain uses TRBV18 and TRBJ1-2, with D unclear. CDR3 length: 13 amino acids. Per germline, CDR1 KGHSH and CDR2 LQKENI. V lost 2 bases and J lost 3, with 7 bases in between. The CDR3 loop reads CASSPERDYGYTF. The CDR3 DNA follows: TGTGCCAGCTCACCAGAGAGGGACTATGGCTACACCTTC.

At least ten counts were recorded for this clonotype. The chain carries TRBV3-1 and TRBJ2-7; perhaps TRBD1 as D (5 bases). V dropped 4 bases and J dropped 6 bases, with 19 bases sitting between them. This CDR3 comprises 15 residues. Germline CDR1 is LGHDT and CDR2 is YNNKEL (reference sequence). The CDR3 DNA sequence: TGTGCCAGCAGCCCCCAGGGCCGAGCAAGGGGCGAGCAGTACTTC. This gives the protein CASSPQGRARGEQYF.

J is TRBJ2-5 and V is TRBV5-1; TRBD1 matches 10 bases. Germline assignment: CDR1 SGHRS and CDR2 YFSETQ. V lost 4 bases, J lost 5 bases, and 11 bases stayed unmatched. The CDR3 has 16 amino acids. The CDR3 DNA follows: TGCGCCAGCAGCACCGGGACAGGGGTAGCGAGGGAGACCCAGTACTTC. Residues: CASSTGTGVARETQYF.

V gene TRBV4-2 combines with J gene TRBJ2-4, with 11 bases aligning to TRBD2. From germline, CDR1 is LGHNA and CDR2 YNFKEQ. The V and J ends lost 5 bases and 4 bases, in that order; junction bases with no gene match: 7. CDR3 length: 16 residues. DNA of the CDR3: TGTGCCAGCAGCTTTATGGTAGCGGGAGGGAAAAACATTCAGTACTTC. Translation gives CASSFMVAGGKNIQYF.

The chain uses TRBV29-1 and TRBJ2-5; D is possibly TRBD1 or TRBD2 (5 bases each). Trimming removed 8 bases from V and 2 bases from J, with 24 bases in between. CDR1 is SQVTM, CDR2 ANQGSEA, per germline. This CDR3 spans 16 amino acids. CDR3 protein: CSITGTTKLFQETQYF. CDR3 coding DNA: TGCAGCATCACCGGGACCACGAAACTATTTCAAGAGACCCAGTACTTC.

This clonotype was seen a few times. This sequence joins TRBV7-8 and TRBJ1-4, with TRBD1 matching over 7 bases. After removal of 1 base from V and 8 bases from J, the junction contained 7 bases not matched to a gene. CDR1 and CDR2 (germline): SGHVS, FQNEAQ. The CDR3 covers 15 residues. The CDR3 nucleotides are TGTGCCAGCAGCTTAGAGGGGGCGCTGGGAGAAAAACTGTTTTTT. This codes for CASSLEGALGEKLFF.

The chain combines TRBV24-1 with TRBJ2-1; the match to TRBD1 covers 7 bases. V was pared by 4 bases and J by 4 bases, with 9 bases of the junction left unmatched. CDR3 length: 16 residues. CDR1 and CDR2 (germline): KGHDR, SFDVKD. CDR3 region: CATSDPTQGHYNEQFF. The CDR3 coding sequence is TGTGCCACCAGTGACCCAACACAGGGGCATTACAATGAGCAGTTCTTC.

This clonotype was observed at least ten times. This chain connects TRBV29-1 to TRBJ1-5, with TRBD1 as a possible D gene (5 bases). CDR1 is SQVTM and CDR2 is ANQGSEA in the germline V gene. This CDR3 is 13 amino acids long. The V and J ends lost 3 bases and 4 bases respectively, with 10 bases between them. This chain's CDR3 is CSVDVGGNQPQHF. The CDR3 DNA follows: TGCAGCGTTGACGTGGGGGGAAATCAGCCCCAGCATTTT.

This clonotype was picked up many times. This chain connects TRBV18 to TRBJ2-3; no firm D call. This CDR3 has 14 amino acids. Between the trimmed V and J ends, which lost 0 bases and 6 bases, there was a span of 10 bases. The V gene's germline CDR1 is KGHSH and CDR2 LQKENI. CDR3 DNA sequence: TGTGCCAGCTCACCACCCCCTAGAGCGGATACGCAGTATTTT. Protein sequence: CASSPPPRADTQYF.

The chain links TRBV2 to TRBJ1-5; D is unresolved. The length of the CDR3 is 14 residues. V gave up 1 base and J gave up 7 bases, with 11 bases separating them. CDR1 is SNHLY and CDR2 is FYNNEI in the germline V gene. CDR3 sequence reads: CASSEGGPGQPQHF. CDR3 nucleotide sequence: TGTGCCAGCAGTGAAGGCGGACCGGGACAGCCCCAGCATTTT.

The chain combines TRBV5-1 with TRBJ2-1; 8 positions agree with TRBD2. CDR3 length equals 17 residues. CDR1 is SGHRS, CDR2 YFSETQ, per germline. V was clipped by 0 bases and J by 6 bases; unmatched bases: 11. Here the CDR3 reads CASSLGGTSPKGNEQFF. The CDR3, as DNA: TGCGCCAGCAGCTTGGGGGGGACTAGTCCAAAGGGCAATGAGCAGTTCTTC.

This clonotype was observed a few times. The chain uses TRBV6-1 and TRBJ1-5; no clear D gene. CDR3 length: 13 residues. Germline CDR1 and CDR2: MNHNS and SASEGT. The V gene lost 1 base and the J gene lost 6 bases, with 7 bases spanning the gap. The CDR3 protein is CASSEVVRQPQHF. Here the CDR3 DNA reads TGTGCCAGCAGTGAAGTAGTTCGTCAGCCCCAGCATTTT.

This clonotype has ten or more counts. The V call is TRBV12-3 or TRBV12-4, the J call TRBJ1-2; D remains ambiguous. There are 14 residues in the CDR3. Trimming left V 6 bases short and J 6 bases short, with 17 bases between. The chain's CDR3 is CASRLSHRRHGYTF. As DNA, the CDR3 is TGTGCCAGCAGGCTATCCCATAGAAGACATGGCTACACCTTC.

The chain links TRBV18 to TRBJ1-6, with TRBD1 matching over 7 bases. Per the germline V gene, CDR1 is KGHSH and CDR2 is LQKENI. V trimming: 3 bases; J trimming: 4 bases; junction bases outside the gene matches: 6. CDR3 length equals 16 residues. Here the CDR3 DNA reads TGTGCCAGCTCACCCCGCGACAGGGTTTATAATTCACCCCTCCACTTT. It encodes CASSPRDRVYNSPLHF.

This clonotype was counted only a few times. This chain joins TRBV12-3 or TRBV12-4 and TRBJ2-2; 7 nucleotides align to TRBD1. V lost 3 bases and J lost 6; bases outside the gene matches: 16. The CDR3 runs to 18 residues. The CDR3 here is CASSFSRRDSLFSGELFF. The DNA for the CDR3 is TGTGCCAGCAGTTTCTCCCGTCGGGACAGTTTATTTTCCGGGGAGCTGTTTTTT.

This clonotype has a count of ten or more. V and J are TRBV2 and TRBJ2-3, with D unclear. Germline CDR1 SNHLY, CDR2 FYNNEI. Between the trimmed V and J ends, which lost 2 bases and 4 bases, there was a span of 4 bases. The length of the CDR3 is 12 residues. The CDR3 reads CASSEQADTQYF. CDR3 coding DNA: TGTGCCAGCAGTGAACAGGCAGATACGCAGTATTTT. Full variable domain (missing parts from reference TRBV2 and TRBJ2-3): EPEVTQTPSHQVTQMGQEVILRCVPISNHLYFYWYRQILGQKVEFLVSFYNNEISEKSEIFDDQFSVERPDGSNFTLKIRSTKLEDSAMYFCASSEQADTQYFGPGTRLTVL.